One sample yielded the 12 T cell receptor beta chains listed below, sequenced in a study of T cells in Graves' hyperthyroidism and ophthalmopathy (dated by TCRdb to the late 2010s). Libraries were built with multiplex PCR. The sequencer listed for this sample is Illumina HiSeq 2000. The TCR beta CDR3 regions were amplified from RNA transcripts. A first-round RT-PCR of the TCR CDR3 used the HTBI primer set with the Qiagen OneStep RT-PCR kit. In TCRdb, the public reads were trimmed at Q25 with fastp and aligned with MiXCR, with productive beta chains retained. Rows are unified per CDR3 protein, each entry keeping the most common DNA and genes. The sample has under 800,000 distinct CDR3 sequences on record, around 13% of them singletons. The ten largest clones add up to about a tenth of the sample. The sequencing sample was made of blood. These receptor sequences come from a woman aged 18 to 35 with Graves' hyperthyroidism.

As DNA, the CDR3 is TGTGCCAGCAGCCCAAAGGGGACAGTCGAATTGCGGCGGGAGACCCAGTACTTC. Protein product: CASSPKGTVELRRETQYF. The chain recombines TRBV3-1 with TRBJ2-5; 7 bases match TRBD1. Trimming at V came to 4 bases and at J to 5 bases, leaving 19 bases not matched to a gene. This CDR3 region has 18 residues. Germline values: CDR1 LGHDT, CDR2 YNNKEL (reference sequence).

This clonotype was seen repeatedly, ten times or more. The chain combines TRBV3-1 with TRBJ2-7, with a weak D call TRBD1 (5 bases). The germline CDR1 and CDR2 sequences are LGHDT and YNNKEL (reference sequence). The CDR3 length is 15 residues. With 1 base removed from V and 1 base from J, the gap between germline ends came to 11 bases. CDR3 in DNA: TGTGCCAGCAGCCAAGGACCAGGGCGATCCTACGAGCAGTACTTC. The encoded protein is CASSQGPGRSYEQYF.

This clonotype was counted ten times or more. This sequence joins TRBV2 and TRBJ2-7; D is unclear. CDR3 length: 15 residues. V was clipped by 0 bases and J by 3 bases, with 12 bases between them. Germline CDR1 and CDR2: SNHLY and FYNNEI. CDR3 amino acids: CASSEAAGRNYEQYF. The CDR3 nucleotides read TGTGCCAGCAGTGAAGCGGCAGGAAGAAACTACGAGCAGTACTTC. Full variable domain (missing parts from reference TRBV2 and TRBJ2-7): EPEVTQTPSHQVTQMGQEVILRCVPISNHLYFYWYRQILGQKVEFLVSFYNNEISEKSEIFDDQFSVERPDGSNFTLKIRSTKLEDSAMYFCASSEAAGRNYEQYFGPGTRLTVT.

This clonotype showed up many times. The chain joins TRBV28 to TRBJ2-5; 13 bases align to TRBD2. V was clipped by 7 bases and J by 7 bases; unmatched bases: 9. The CDR3 contains 15 residues. In germline, CDR1 is MDHEN, CDR2 SYDVKM. The CDR3 DNA follows: TGTGCCAGCACCACTAGCGGGAGGGTTTTTGGGACCCAGTACTTC. Translation gives CASTTSGRVFGTQYF.

In its sample, this clonotype was seen many times. The chain combines TRBV20-1 with TRBJ2-3; 12 bases are a match to TRBD2. This CDR3 has 15 residues. V gave up 4 bases and J gave up 5 bases; unmatched junction bases: 7. The germline CDR1 and CDR2 sequences are DFQATT and SNEGSKA (reference sequence). The CDR3 sequence is CSAIPTSGSIDTQYF. The CDR3 DNA reads TGCAGTGCTATTCCGACTAGCGGGAGTATAGATACGCAGTATTTT.

The chain is built from TRBV20-1 and TRBJ2-7; 9 bases fit TRBD1. Unmatched junction bases numbered 12, after V lost 4 bases and J lost 5 bases. Germline V gene data show CDR1 as DFQATT and CDR2 as SNEGSKA (reference sequence). The CDR3 totals 15 residues. CDR3 sequence: CSATSRAWTGDEQYF. The CDR3 DNA reads TGCAGTGCTACCTCTAGGGCTTGGACAGGGGACGAGCAGTACTTC.

This clonotype was counted many times. The chain couples TRBV11-2 to TRBJ1-2; the D is unclear. V was shortened by 1 base and J by 8 bases, with 11 bases between the two germline ends. CDR3 length equals 13 residues. Germline lookup yields CDR1 SGHAT and CDR2 FQNNGV. CDR3 sequence: CASSLGRPYGYTF. The DNA of the CDR3 is TGTGCCAGCAGCTTAGGACGACCTTACGGCTACACCTTC.

Written as DNA, the CDR3 is TGCAGCGTTGAAGATGGACAGGGAACCGGGGAGCTGTTTTTT. Amino acid sequence: CSVEDGQGTGELFF. The J gene is TRBJ2-2, the V gene TRBV29-1; 8 bases are a match to TRBD1. J was trimmed by 5 bases and V by 0 bases; bases with no gene match: 2. This CDR3 has 14 amino acids. Germline values: CDR1 SQVTM, CDR2 ANQGSEA.

The chain is built from TRBV13 and TRBJ2-5; tentative D call: TRBD2 (6 bases). The J call is in doubt because the DNA end fits TRBJ2-1 better. Germline V lookup: CDR1 PRHDT, CDR2 FYEKMQ (reference sequence). CDR3 size: 15 residues. The CDR3 reads CASSLFGTFQETQFF. DNA for the CDR3: TGTGCCAGCAGCTTGTTCGGGACTTTCCAAGAGACCCAGTTCTTC.

This clonotype came up a few times. The chain links TRBV15 to TRBJ1-5; perhaps TRBD1 as D (5 bases). Germline lookup yields CDR1 LNHNV and CDR2 YYDKDF (reference sequence). CDR3 length: 15 residues. V was pared by 0 bases and J by 4 bases, with 10 bases between. CDR3 nucleotides: TGTGCCACCAGCAGAGACAGGGAGGGGAATCAGCCCCAGCATTTT. It codes for CATSRDREGNQPQHF.

Ten or more counts support this clonotype. This chain uses TRBV24-1 with TRBJ1-1; D not certain. This CDR3 region has 12 residues. The V gene's germline CDR1 is KGHDR and CDR2 SFDVKD. Trimming took off 4 bases at V and 7 bases at J, with 9 bases between the two ends. The CDR3 bases are TGTGCCACCAGTGACGATTGGAATGAAGCTTTCTTT. Its protein is CATSDDWNEAFF.

This clonotype showed up just a few times. V usage is TRBV4-1 and J usage is TRBJ2-3, with 7 nucleotides matching TRBD2. CDR1 is MGHRA, CDR2 YSYEKL, per germline. J gave up 0 bases and V 2 bases, and 2 bases lay outside the gene matches. The length of the CDR3 is 15 residues. The chain's CDR3 is CASSQISGSTDTQYF. The DNA of the CDR3 is TGCGCCAGCAGCCAAATTAGCGGGAGCACAGATACGCAGTATTTT.